One sample yielded the 15 T cell receptor beta chains listed below, sequenced in a study of siplizumab effects on memory and regulatory T cells. Profiling relied on immunoSEQ multiplex PCR, and the TCRdb table lists in-frame clones only, not all of them. The table shows 50,000 to 55,000 clones, with 95% to 97% occurring only once. The sample taken for sequencing was naive CD4+ T cells sorted from blood. The receptors come from a human donor in good health.

V usage is TRBV18 and J usage is TRBJ2-7; perhaps TRBD1 as D (6 bases). Germline CDR1 KGHSH, CDR2 LQKENI. V dropped 4 bases and J dropped 3 bases, with 10 bases sitting between them. The CDR3 covers 13 residues. In DNA, the CDR3 is TGTGCCAGCTCACACGGACAGAACTACGAGCAGTACTTC. Protein sequence: CASSHGQNYEQYF. The complete variable domain, with remaining parts taken from reference TRBV18 and TRBJ2-7, reads NAGVMQNPRHLVRRRGQEARLRCSPMKGHSHVYWYRQLPEEGLKFMVYLQKENIIDESGMPKERFSAEFPKEGPSILRIQQVVRGDSAAYFCASSHGQNYEQYFGPGTRLTVT.

The chain joins TRBV7-2 to TRBJ2-7; D tentatively fits TRBD1 or TRBD2 (6 bases each). Germline V lookup: CDR1 SGHTA, CDR2 FQGNSA. The CDR3 loop spans 15 amino acids. The ends were cut back, 5 bases at V and 1 base at J, with 15 bases in the middle. CDR3: CASSGWGAGSYEQYF. CDR3 in DNA: TGTGCCAGCAGCGGTTGGGGGGCCGGGTCCTACGAGCAGTACTTC.

V gene TRBV19 combines with J gene TRBJ1-4; no clear D gene. The CDR3 length is 15 residues. Germline CDR1 and CDR2: LNHDA and SQIVND (reference sequence). Trimming took off 4 bases at V and 8 bases at J, with 17 bases between the two ends. Written as DNA, the CDR3 is TGTGCCAGTAGTACGAGGTTCGCCGCGGCAGAAAAACTGTTTTTT. This translates into CASSTRFAAAEKLFF.

The V gene is TRBV18, the J gene TRBJ2-3; D might be TRBD2 (5 bases). Germline V lookup: CDR1 KGHSH, CDR2 LQKENI. V lost 3 bases and J lost 6, with 10 bases in between. The CDR3 sequence is 13 residues long. DNA of the CDR3: TGTGCCAGCTCACCGGATCCGGGGGATACGCAGTATTTT. This sequence encodes CASSPDPGDTQYF.

This chain uses TRBV4-1 with TRBJ2-2; 10 bases match TRBD1. The germline CDR1 and CDR2 sequences are MGHRA and YSYEKL. J gave up 5 bases and V 4 bases, and 4 bases lay outside the gene matches. The CDR3 loop spans 15 amino acids. The CDR3 sequence is CASSRTGGSTGELFF. DNA of the CDR3: TGCGCCAGCAGCCGGACAGGGGGAAGTACCGGGGAGCTGTTTTTT.

The chain is built from TRBV5-1 and TRBJ2-1, with TRBD2 identical over 9 bases. The CDR3 runs to 15 residues. Germline assignment: CDR1 SGHRS and CDR2 YFSETQ. Trimming cost V 6 bases and J 7 bases; bases outside gene matches: 11. The CDR3 sequence is CASTLGGRAWNEQFF. The CDR3, as DNA: TGCGCCAGCACCTTAGGCGGGAGGGCCTGGAATGAGCAGTTCTTC. Supplemented by reference TRBV5-1 and TRBJ2-1, the full variable domain reads KAGVTQTPRYLIKTRGQQVTLSCSPISGHRSVSWYQQTPGQGLQFLFEYFSETQRNKGNFPGRFSGRQFSNSRSEMNVSTLELGDSALYLCASTLGGRAWNEQFFGPGTRLTVL.

CDR3 protein: CASSYLGEGNEQFF. The CDR3 bases are TGTGCCAGCAGTTACCTCGGGGAAGGCAATGAGCAGTTCTTC. This chain uses TRBV6-5 with TRBJ2-1, with D possibly TRBD2 on 5 matching bases. Per the germline V gene, CDR1 is MNHEY and CDR2 is SVGAGI. The germline V and J ends were trimmed by 2 bases and 6 bases, with 11 bases remaining between them. The CDR3 extends over 14 amino acids.

The chain employs TRBV10-3 and TRBJ1-5; D remains unclear. The V gene's germline CDR1 is ENHRY and CDR2 SYGVKD. CDR3 length equals 12 residues. Trimming left V 3 bases short and J 7 bases short, with 7 bases between. CDR3 in amino acids: CAISDRGQPQHF. In DNA, the CDR3 is TGTGCCATCAGTGATCGCGGGCAGCCCCAGCATTTT.

This clone has only a few counts. V usage is TRBV12-5 and J usage is TRBJ1-5; possible D gene TRBD1, 5 bases. The germline V gene has CDR1 LGHNT and CDR2 FRNRAP. This CDR3 spans 15 amino acids. V was shortened by 5 bases and J by 1 base, with 12 bases between the two germline ends. The CDR3 protein is CASGPGPTSNQPQHF. CDR3 coding DNA: TGTGCTAGTGGTCCGGGGCCGACCAGCAATCAGCCCCAGCATTTT.

The chain uses TRBV28 and TRBJ2-7; 9 bases fit TRBD2. This CDR3 spans 16 amino acids. Germline assignment: CDR1 MDHEN and CDR2 SYDVKM. J was trimmed by 2 bases and V by 6 bases; bases with no gene match: 11. The CDR3 is CASRSREGLTAYEQYF. The CDR3 DNA is TGTGCCAGCAGGTCGCGGGAGGGCCTAACGGCCTACGAGCAGTACTTC.

The CDR3 region is CASSRMPIRFSGELFF. The CDR3 nucleotides are TGCGCCAGCAGCCGAATGCCGATAAGGTTTTCCGGGGAGCTGTTTTTT. This chain joins TRBV4-1 and TRBJ2-2; the D is unclear. The CDR3 has 16 residues. V lost 4 bases, J lost 6 bases, and 18 bases lay in between. Germline lookup yields CDR1 MGHRA and CDR2 YSYEKL.

This sequence joins TRBV5-6 and TRBJ1-1, with D perhaps TRBD1 (6 bases). Trimming removed 0 bases at V and 3 bases at J, with 9 bases between. Germline V gives CDR1 SGHDT, CDR2 YYEEEE. This CDR3 region has 14 residues. The CDR3 nucleotides read TGTGCCAGCAGCTTGGACAGGGCCTACACTGAAGCTTTCTTT. This translates into CASSLDRAYTEAFF.

This chain connects TRBV7-3 to TRBJ2-7, with D unclear. The CDR3 covers 13 residues. Trimming pared 2 bases from V and 2 bases from J, leaving 7 bases between. Germline CDR1 is SGHTA and CDR2 is FQGTGA. The chain's CDR3 is CASSLALAYEQYF. CDR3 nucleotide sequence: TGTGCCAGCAGCTTAGCCCTAGCCTACGAGCAGTACTTC.

The gene calls are TRBV5-4 and TRBJ2-2, with 7 bases identical to TRBD1. The V gene end was trimmed by 5 bases and the J gene end by 0 bases; junction bases not matched to a gene: 13. CDR3 size: 18 residues. CDR1 SGHNT and CDR2 YYREEE come from the germline V gene (reference sequence). For the CDR3, the DNA is TGTGCCAGCAGATACAGGGGAACCCCCCTCACGAACACCGGGGAGCTGTTTTTT. Its protein is CASRYRGTPLTNTGELFF.

A single count supports this clone. This sequence joins TRBV25-1 and TRBJ1-6; D is possibly TRBD1 (5 bases). Germline CDR1 MGHDK, CDR2 SYGVNS. The CDR3 runs to 15 residues. V lost 1 base, J lost 6 bases, and 10 bases lay in between. The CDR3 DNA reads as TGTGCCAGCAGTGAATCTAGGGGTTTTAATTCACCCCTCCACTTT. This translates into CASSESRGFNSPLHF.